Following are 19 T cell receptor beta chains from one sample sequenced in a study of T cell responses to AZD1222 COVID-19 vaccine. The table came from immunoSEQ multiplex PCR; TCRdb's copy has only in-frame clones and leaves some out. The repertoire holds around 130,000 clones, under 95% seen once, with around 3.1% in the top ten. Sequencing used peripheral blood, obtained on day 0 of AZD1222 vaccination. All receptors derive from an adult in good health.

The table lists this clone with a count of one. This chain joins TRBV27 and TRBJ1-6; D gene uncertain. The CDR3 runs to 13 residues. From germline, CDR1 is MNHEY and CDR2 SMNVEV (reference sequence). Trimming took off 2 bases at V and 11 bases at J, with 10 bases between the two ends. The CDR3 nucleotides read TGTGCCAGCAGTTTACTCGGTCGTCCACCCCTCCACTTT. It is translated as CASSLLGRPPLHF.

The chain carries TRBV4-2 and TRBJ2-7; 14 bases match TRBD2. The CDR3 sequence is 18 residues long. In germline, CDR1 is LGHNA, CDR2 YNFKEQ. Trimming at V came to 4 bases and at J to 0 bases, leaving 8 bases not matched to a gene. CDR3 in DNA: TGTGCCAGCAGCCCAGAGCCGGGACTAGCGGGAGACTCCTACGAGCAGTACTTC. Translating gives CASSPEPGLAGDSYEQYF.

The V call is TRBV4-2, the J call TRBJ2-1, with 7 bases aligning to TRBD2. The V segment lost 4 bases and the J segment 6 bases; nucleotides outside the gene matches: 6. This CDR3 is 14 amino acids long. Germline lookup yields CDR1 LGHNA and CDR2 YNFKEQ. This CDR3 reads CASSPRGGSNEQFF. In DNA, the CDR3 is TGTGCCAGCAGCCCCCGGGGAGGGTCCAATGAGCAGTTCTTC.

This clone has only one observation. The chain couples TRBV4-1 to TRBJ1-5; D is unclear. Per germline, CDR1 MGHRA and CDR2 YSYEKL. The CDR3 runs 17 residues. Trimming pared 0 bases from V and 3 bases from J, leaving 15 bases between. Here the CDR3 reads CASSQEFIDYANQPQHF. The CDR3 DNA reads TGCGCCAGCAGCCAAGAATTTATTGACTACGCCAATCAGCCCCAGCATTTT.

The genes are TRBV29-1 and TRBJ2-7; a possible D gene is TRBD2 (6 bases). CDR3 size: 12 residues. Trimming took off 7 bases at V and 7 bases at J, with 17 bases between the two ends. The germline gives CDR1 SQVTM, CDR2 ANQGSEA. The CDR3 here is CSARGLAREQYF. CDR3 sequence (DNA): TGCAGCGCCCGAGGGCTAGCGCGGGAGCAGTACTTC.

For the CDR3, the DNA is TGCGCCAGCAGCTTTGGGGGGAGGAACACTGAAGCTTTCTTT. Protein: CASSFGGRNTEAFF. This sequence joins TRBV5-1 and TRBJ1-1; TRBD1 is a possible D gene (5 bases). Trimming left V 2 bases short and J 1 base short, with 9 bases between. The germline V gene encodes CDR1 SGHRS and CDR2 YFSETQ. The CDR3 has 14 amino acids.

This chain connects TRBV5-1 to TRBJ2-6, with D perhaps TRBD1 (7 bases). Per germline, CDR1 SGHRS and CDR2 YFSETQ. The V end was cut by 2 bases, the J end by 0 bases, with 15 bases between. The CDR3 sequence is 18 residues long. CDR3 coding DNA: TGCGCCAGCAGCTTATACCAGGGGGGAGGCTCTGGGGCCAACGTCCTGACTTTC. Amino acids: CASSLYQGGGSGANVLTF.

The CDR3 loop is CASSLAWGGRAAQYF. As DNA, the CDR3 is TGTGCCAGCAGCTTAGCGTGGGGAGGTCGGGCGGCCCAGTACTTC. The chain has TRBV7-2 and TRBJ2-5, with D possibly matching TRBD2 (6 bases). CDR1 and CDR2 (germline): SGHTA, FQGNSA. The CDR3 length is 15 residues. Trimming left V 0 bases short and J 9 bases short, with 17 bases between.

This chain connects TRBV11-3 to TRBJ2-1; D might be TRBD1 or TRBD2, each matching 5 bases. The CDR3 spans 14 residues. The germline gives CDR1 SGHNT, CDR2 YENEEA. The V end was cut by 5 bases, the J end by 8 bases, with 16 bases between. The CDR3 nucleotides are TGTGCCAGCAGCGGGAGTGCGTTGGGGGATGAGCAGTTCTTC. Protein sequence: CASSGSALGDEQFF.

V is TRBV28 and J is TRBJ2-5; D is unresolved. Germline CDR1 and CDR2: MDHEN and SYDVKM. CDR3 length: 15 amino acids. Trimming shortened V by 5 bases and J by 5 bases, and 18 bases separated the two germline ends. The CDR3 spells CASSQPGSRSETQYF. The CDR3 nucleotides are TGTGCCAGCAGTCAGCCTGGTAGTCGGTCGGAGACCCAGTACTTC.

The J gene is TRBJ2-7, the V gene TRBV11-3, with D hard to call. V gave up 0 bases and J gave up 0 bases, with 6 bases separating them. The CDR3 consists of 14 residues. Germline CDR1 SGHNT, CDR2 YENEEA. CDR3 sequence: CASSLDRNSYEQYF. The CDR3 region has the DNA TGTGCCAGCAGCTTAGACCGTAACTCCTACGAGCAGTACTTC.

This chain uses TRBV5-1 with TRBJ2-3; 13 bases map to TRBD2. J gave up 6 bases and V 2 bases, and 6 bases lay outside the gene matches. CDR1 is SGHRS and CDR2 is YFSETQ in the germline V gene. There are 16 residues in the CDR3. CDR3 sequence (DNA): TGCGCCAGCAGCTTTGGACTAGCGGGAGTGTCGGATACGCAGTATTTT. This codes for CASSFGLAGVSDTQYF.

The chain links TRBV18 to TRBJ2-3; D is undetermined. This CDR3 has 14 residues. Germline lookup yields CDR1 KGHSH and CDR2 LQKENI. Trimming pared 3 bases from V and 2 bases from J, leaving 9 bases between. The CDR3 nucleotides read TGTGCCAGCTCACCTTGGGGTGTCACAGATACGCAGTATTTT. Residues: CASSPWGVTDTQYF.

This clone has only one observation. The V call is TRBV14, the J call TRBJ2-1, with D unclear. The CDR3 has 13 residues. V lost 1 base, J lost 6 bases, and 7 bases lay in between. CDR1 and CDR2 from the germline V gene are SGHDN and FVKESK. For the CDR3, the DNA is TGTGCCAGCAGCCAAGTTACTGGCAATGAGCAGTTCTTC. This translates into CASSQVTGNEQFF. Combining the CDR3 with reference TRBV14 and TRBJ2-1 gives the whole variable domain EAGVTQFPSHSVIEKGQTVTLRCDPISGHDNLYWYRRVMGKEIKFLLHFVKESKQDESGMPNNRFLAERTGGTYSTLKVQPAELEDSGVYFCASSQVTGNEQFFGPGTRLTVL.

The chain links TRBV4-2 to TRBJ2-1; 8 bases agree with TRBD2. This CDR3 comprises 17 residues. J lost 8 bases, V lost 0 bases, and 12 bases had no gene match. The germline V gene encodes CDR1 LGHNA and CDR2 YNFKEQ. The CDR3 DNA reads as TGTGCCAGCAGCCAAGATATCGGGAGCGGGAGAACACATGAGCAGTTCTTC. This encodes CASSQDIGSGRTHEQFF.

V is TRBV18 and J is TRBJ2-7; D remains unclear. Germline V gene data show CDR1 as KGHSH and CDR2 as LQKENI. The CDR3 spans 14 residues. Trimming stripped 4 bases from V and 6 bases from J, with 16 bases between. In nucleotides, the CDR3 is TGTGCCAGCTCACGGGCCCCCCGTGAAGGCGAGCAGTACTTC. As protein: CASSRAPREGEQYF.

The J gene is TRBJ1-5, the V gene TRBV6-5; no reliable D call. The CDR3 extends over 13 amino acids. The germline V and J ends were trimmed by 6 bases and 4 bases, with 10 bases remaining between them. Germline CDR1 MNHEY, CDR2 SVGAGI. The CDR3 nucleotides read TGTGCCAGCAGAAGGGAGTTGAATCAGCCCCAGCATTTT. Translation gives CASRRELNQPQHF.

V and J are TRBV24-1 and TRBJ2-2; TRBD2 matches at 8 bases. Germline assignment: CDR1 KGHDR and CDR2 SFDVKD. CDR3 size: 13 residues. Trimming at V came to 5 bases and at J to 8 bases, leaving 3 bases not matched to a gene. The CDR3 loop reads CATSVAGLGELFF. The DNA for the CDR3 is TGTGCCACCAGTGTAGCGGGATTAGGGGAGCTGTTTTTT.

This chain joins TRBV28 and TRBJ1-1; D is unresolved. CDR1 is MDHEN and CDR2 is SYDVKM in the germline V gene. Trimming took off 2 bases at V and 1 base at J, with 11 bases between the two ends. The CDR3 is made up of 15 amino acids. The CDR3 DNA reads TGTGCCAGCAGTTTAACCGGAGGAAAGAACACTGAAGCTTTCTTT. Protein product: CASSLTGGKNTEAFF.